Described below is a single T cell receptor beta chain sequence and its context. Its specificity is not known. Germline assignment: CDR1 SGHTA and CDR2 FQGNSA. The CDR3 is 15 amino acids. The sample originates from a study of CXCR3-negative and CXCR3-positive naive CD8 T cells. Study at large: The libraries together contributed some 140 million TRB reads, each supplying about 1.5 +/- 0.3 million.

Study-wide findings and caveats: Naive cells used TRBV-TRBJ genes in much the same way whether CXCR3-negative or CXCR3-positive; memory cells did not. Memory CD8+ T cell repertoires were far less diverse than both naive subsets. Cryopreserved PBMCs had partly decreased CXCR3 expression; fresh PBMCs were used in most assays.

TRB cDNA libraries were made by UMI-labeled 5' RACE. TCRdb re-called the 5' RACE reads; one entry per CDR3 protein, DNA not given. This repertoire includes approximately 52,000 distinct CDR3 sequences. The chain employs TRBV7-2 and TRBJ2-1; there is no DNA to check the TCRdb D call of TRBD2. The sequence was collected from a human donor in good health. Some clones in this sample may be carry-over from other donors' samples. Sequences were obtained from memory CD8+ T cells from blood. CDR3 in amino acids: CASSQTSESYNEQFF.